This T cell receptor (beta chain) emerged from a study of OX40 agonist ivuxolimab in advanced cancers. Background on the study: Ivuxolimab, an agonistic anti-OX40 (CD134) antibody, was given to patients. Partial responses occurred in Three dose-escalation patients, one with hepatocellular carcinoma and two with cutaneous melanoma. General study findings and limits: In the 0.1-3.0 mg/kg groups, partial responders showed among the lowest expansion. The authors also found low normalized T-cell clonal expansion in some nonresponders.

Profiled with immunoSEQ multiplex PCR; TCRdb holds only in-frame clones, not every one. The sample lists tens of thousands of clones; 85% to 90% were seen once. A word on this clone: Its antigen is still unknown.

Germline-derived CDR1 and CDR2 are LNHDA and SQIVND (reference sequence). V lost 7 bases to trimming and J lost 4 bases, with 13 bases between them. The CDR3 is made up of 14 amino acids. The receptor's source is an adult with an advanced solid tumor such as melanoma, head and neck, liver or kidney cancer. V usage is TRBV19 and J usage is TRBJ2-2; no clear D gene. Sequences were derived from CD4+ or CD8+ T cells sorted from blood, sampled in a trial of the OX40 agonist ivuxolimab. As DNA, the CDR3 is TGTGCCAGTAAGGCGGACGGAAGCACCGGGGAGCTGTTTTTT. Amino acid sequence: CASKADGSTGELFF.